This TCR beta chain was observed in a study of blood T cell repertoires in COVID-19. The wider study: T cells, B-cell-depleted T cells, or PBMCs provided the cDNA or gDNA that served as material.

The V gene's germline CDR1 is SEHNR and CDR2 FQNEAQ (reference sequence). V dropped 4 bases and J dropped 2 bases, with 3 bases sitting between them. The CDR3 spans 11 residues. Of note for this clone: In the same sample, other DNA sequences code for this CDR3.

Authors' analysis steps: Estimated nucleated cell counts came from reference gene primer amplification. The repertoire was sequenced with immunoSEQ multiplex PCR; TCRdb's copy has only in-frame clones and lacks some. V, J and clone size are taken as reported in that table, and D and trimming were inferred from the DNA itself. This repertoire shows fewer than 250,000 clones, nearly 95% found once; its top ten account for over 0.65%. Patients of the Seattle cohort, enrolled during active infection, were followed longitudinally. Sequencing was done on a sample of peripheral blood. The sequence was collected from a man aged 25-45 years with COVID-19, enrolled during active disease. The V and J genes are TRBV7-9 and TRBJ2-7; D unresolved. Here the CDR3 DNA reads TGTGCCAGCAGCTCCACCTACGAGCAGTACTTC. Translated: CASSSTYEQYF.